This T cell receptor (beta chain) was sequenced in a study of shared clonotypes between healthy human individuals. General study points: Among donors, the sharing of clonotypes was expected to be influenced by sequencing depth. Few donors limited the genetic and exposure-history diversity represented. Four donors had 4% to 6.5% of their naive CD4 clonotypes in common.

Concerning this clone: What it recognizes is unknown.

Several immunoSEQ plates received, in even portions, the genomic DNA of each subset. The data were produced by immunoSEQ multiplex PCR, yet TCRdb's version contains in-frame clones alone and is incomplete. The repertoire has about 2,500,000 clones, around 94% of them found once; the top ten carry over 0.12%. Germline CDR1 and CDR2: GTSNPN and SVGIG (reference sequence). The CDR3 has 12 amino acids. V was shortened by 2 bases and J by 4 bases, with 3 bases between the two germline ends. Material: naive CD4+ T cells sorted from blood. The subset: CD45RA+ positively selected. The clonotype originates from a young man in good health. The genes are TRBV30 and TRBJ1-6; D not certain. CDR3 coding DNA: TGTGCCTGGAGTCGGTATAATTCACCCCTCCACTTT. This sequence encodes CAWSRYNSPLHF.